This T cell receptor beta chain was captured by sequencing in a study of T cell changes during pregnancy in multiple sclerosis. Germline V gives CDR1 MNHEY, CDR2 SMNVEV (reference sequence). The length of the CDR3 is 14 residues. V was pared by 5 bases and J by 2 bases, with 13 bases between. Clones were read by immunoSEQ multiplex PCR, and TCRdb kept only the in-frame ones, dropping some. The profile covers tens of thousands of clones, with 90% to 95% appearing a single time and roughly 0.94% taken by the ten largest. Here the sequenced sample was peripheral blood, taken in the first trimester of pregnancy. The genes are TRBV27 and TRBJ2-7; no clear D. The TCR originated in a female donor with multiple sclerosis, enrolled in a pregnancy study. The CDR3 is CASSLDRVTYEQYF. DNA for the CDR3: TGTGCCAGCAGTCTAGACCGGGTAACCTACGAGCAGTACTTC.